A single TCR beta chain is shown here with its context. The antigen remains undetermined. The data are from a study of chemoradiotherapy in HPV16-positive cancers. Looking at the study overall: Candidate HPV-specific T-cell clones and common TCR motifs came from functional assays in a couple of HPV16-positive patients. Findings and caveats of the study: Candidate HPV-specific clones and E7-related TCR motifs grew in tumor during treatment.

The ends were cut back, 5 bases at V and 4 bases at J, with 12 bases in the middle. Looked up from germline, CDR1 is LGHNA and CDR2 is YSLEER. The CDR3 has 15 amino acids. Assay: immunoSEQ multiplex PCR; the TCRdb copy retains only in-frame clones and omits some. Here the sample spans about 11,000 clones, about 75% being singletons. Samples were taken several times over chemoradiotherapy. The chain joins TRBV4-3 to TRBJ2-6, with D tentatively TRBD1 (6 bases). This sample was obtained from a patient who underwent chemoradiotherapy. The TCR sequence derives from a human donor with HPV-associated anogenital cancer. As DNA, the CDR3 is TGCGCCAGCAGCGGTGTGGGGGCCGGGGCCAACGTCCTGACTTTC. This encodes CASSGVGAGANVLTF.